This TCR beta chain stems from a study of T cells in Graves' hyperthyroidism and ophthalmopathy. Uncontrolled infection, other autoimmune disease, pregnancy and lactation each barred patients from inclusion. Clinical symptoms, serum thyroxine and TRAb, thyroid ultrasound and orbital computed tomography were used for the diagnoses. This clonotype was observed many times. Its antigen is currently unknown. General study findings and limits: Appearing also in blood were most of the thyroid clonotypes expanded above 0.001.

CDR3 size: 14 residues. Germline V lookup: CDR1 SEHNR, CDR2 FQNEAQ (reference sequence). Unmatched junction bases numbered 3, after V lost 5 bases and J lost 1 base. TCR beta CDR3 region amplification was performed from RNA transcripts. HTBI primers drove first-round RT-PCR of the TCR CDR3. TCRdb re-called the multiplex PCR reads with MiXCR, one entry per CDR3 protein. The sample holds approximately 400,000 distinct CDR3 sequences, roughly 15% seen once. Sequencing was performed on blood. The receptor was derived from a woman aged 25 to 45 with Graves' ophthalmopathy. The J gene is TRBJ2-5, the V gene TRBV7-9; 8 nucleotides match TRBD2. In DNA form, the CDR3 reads TGTGCCAGCAGCCGCGGGGGGACCCAAGAGACCCAGTACTTC. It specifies CASSRGGTQETQYF.